This TCR beta chain was identified during a study of blood T cell repertoires in COVID-19. As for the study in general: T cells, B-cell-depleted T cells, or PBMCs provided the cDNA or gDNA that served as material.

V was trimmed by 2 bases and J by 4 bases, leaving 16 bases between them. Germline lookup yields CDR1 SGHRS and CDR2 YFSETQ. The CDR3 totals 15 residues. Clones were read by immunoSEQ multiplex PCR, and TCRdb kept only the in-frame ones, dropping some. The profile shows over 350,000 clones, around nine tenths of them singletons. The chain uses TRBV5-1 and TRBJ2-7, with a weak D call TRBD1 (5 bases). What was sequenced was peripheral blood. This clonotype was sampled from a woman aged 25 to 39 with acute or convalescent COVID-19. The DNA of the CDR3 is TGCGCCAGCAGCTTCTCGGCGACAGTAAGGTACGAGCAGTACTTC. Amino acid sequence: CASSFSATVRYEQYF.